Given below is one T cell receptor (beta chain) in context. This record belongs to a study of T-cell reconstitution after alpha-beta-depleted transplantation in children. Library preparation (for TCRbeta) was performed with unique molecular identifiers. TCRdb redid the calling of the PCR reads with MiXCR, one entry per CDR3 protein. The sample yields 250,000 to 300,000 distinct CDR3 sequences, 9.9% seen once. This CDR3 is 16 amino acids long. Trimming removed 0 bases from V and 7 bases from J; junction bases left unmatched: 12. CDR1 KGHSH and CDR2 LQKENI come from the germline V gene. Sample: PBMCs from the stem cell graft donor, taken from the stem cell graft. The chain recombines TRBV18 with TRBJ2-7, with 7 bases aligning to TRBD2. This TCR derives from a human donor who donated a stem cell graft to a child with SCID. The CDR3 sequence is CASSPPGGWEGIEQYF. CDR3 in DNA: TGTGCCAGCTCACCACCGGGAGGGTGGGAAGGTATTGAGCAGTACTTC.